This TCR beta chain was sequenced during a study of PD-L1 blockade in urothelial cancer. Study-wide background: Blood samples had a median of 141,255 T cells.

The assay was immunoSEQ multiplex PCR, and TCRdb's table has in-frame clones only and misses some. The sample records about 130,000 clones, less than 85% being singletons. After removal of 8 bases from V and 5 bases from J, the junction contained 3 bases not matched to a gene. Per the germline V gene, CDR1 is ENHRY and CDR2 is SYGVKD. CDR3 length equals 13 residues. Stated time point: pretreatment peripheral blood. The source of this sequence is a man aged 50 to 60 with urothelial cancer. The J gene is TRBJ1-1, the V gene TRBV10-3, with 12 bases fitting TRBD1. The sample here was PBMCs, taken around atezolizumab (anti-PD-L1) treatment. CDR3 nucleotides: TGTGCCATCGGGGGACAGGGGGCGACTGAAGCTTTCTTT. This encodes CAIGGQGATEAFF.